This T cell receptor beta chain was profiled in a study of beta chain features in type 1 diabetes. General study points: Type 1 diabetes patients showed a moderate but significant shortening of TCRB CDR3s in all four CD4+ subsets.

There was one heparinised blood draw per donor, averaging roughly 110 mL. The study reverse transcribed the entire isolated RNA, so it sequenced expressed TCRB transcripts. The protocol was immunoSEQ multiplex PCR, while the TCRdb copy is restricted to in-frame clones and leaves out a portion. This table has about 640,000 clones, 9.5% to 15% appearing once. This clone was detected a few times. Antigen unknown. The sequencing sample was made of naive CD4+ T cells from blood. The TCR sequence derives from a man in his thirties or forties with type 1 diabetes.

The CDR3 region has the DNA TGCGCCAGCAGCCAAGAAGGGCGGCCCTCCTACGAGCAGTACTTC. This codes for CASSQEGRPSYEQYF. The rearrangement uses TRBV4-3 and TRBJ2-7; unclear D gene. This CDR3 contains 15 residues. Trimming stripped 0 bases from V and 0 bases from J, with 9 bases between. Germline CDR1 is LGHNA and CDR2 is YSLEER.